The 23 T cell receptor beta chains below come from one sample, sequenced in a study of metastatic and nonmetastatic thyroid tumors. TCRdb called clones again from the PCR reads with MiXCR. This sample has around 9,000 clones, with about 25% found just once. Among the patients, none had received any treatment before thyroid surgery. The sample taken for sequencing was adjacent normal tissue. These receptors were collected from a female donor with papillary thyroid cancer or a benign thyroid nodule (not recorded which). Some clones in this sample may be carry-over from other donors' samples.

This clone was detected a few times. V is TRBV12-3 or TRBV12-4 and J is TRBJ1-2; 12 positions agree with TRBD1. The J segment lost 2 bases and the V segment lost 6 bases, leaving 4 bases of the junction unmatched. The CDR3 has 15 amino acids. CDR3 DNA: TGTGCCAGCAGCGGGACAGGGGGCGGGAACTATGGCTACACCTTC. This sequence encodes CASSGTGGGNYGYTF.

The genes are TRBV12-3 or TRBV12-4 and TRBJ2-7; D perhaps matches TRBD1 (5 bases). CDR3 length: 13 residues. The V end lost 3 bases, the J end lost 5 bases, and 11 bases lay between the germline ends. For the CDR3, the DNA is TGTGCCAGCAGTTTGCAGGGTTTCCACGAGCAGTACTTC. Translated, it gives CASSLQGFHEQYF.

This clone occurred a few times. The sample carries other DNA sequences with the same CDR3. V and J are TRBV10-3 and TRBJ2-3, with D unresolved. The CDR3 sequence is 14 residues long. The V gene's germline CDR1 is ENHRY and CDR2 SYGVKD. The ends were cut back, 3 bases at V and 2 bases at J, with 9 bases in the middle. DNA of the CDR3: TGTGCCATCAGTGATCGAGCGAACACAGATACGCAGTATTTT. This translates into CAISDRANTDTQYF.

Concerning this clone: One end of the junction fails to match germline, which may point to a read error. The V gene is TRBV5-6, the J gene TRBJ1-1; D ambiguous. The germline CDR1 and CDR2 sequences are SGHDT and YYEEEE. The CDR3 runs 14 residues. The CDR3 loop is CASSLGRLNTGAFF. DNA of the CDR3: TGTGCCAGCAGCTTAGGCAGATTGAACACTGGAGCTTTCTTT.

By proportion, this clone is large. The chain joins TRBV2 to TRBJ2-1, with D possibly matching TRBD2 (7 bases). There are 13 residues in the CDR3. The germline gives CDR1 SNHLY, CDR2 FYNNEI. The ends were cut back, 10 bases at V and 7 bases at J, with 17 bases in the middle. DNA for the CDR3: TGTGCCAACCACGAGGGAGGGGGTAATGAGCAGTTCTTC. The encoded protein is CANHEGGGNEQFF. Full variable domain (outside the CDR3, taken from reference TRBV2 and TRBJ2-1): EPEVTQTPSHQVTQMGQEVILRCVPISNHLYFYWYRQILGQKVEFLVSFYNNEISEKSEIFDDQFSVERPDGSNFTLKIRSTKLEDSAMYFCANHEGGGNEQFFGPGTRLTVL.

The rearrangement joins TRBV6-1 to TRBJ2-7; 9 bases are a match to TRBD1. This CDR3 has 14 amino acids. Trimming cost V 6 bases and J 3 bases; bases outside gene matches: 6. In germline, CDR1 is MNHNS, CDR2 SASEGT. This CDR3 is CASSPRDRDYEQYF. In nucleotides, the CDR3 is TGTGCCAGCAGCCCTAGGGACAGGGACTACGAGCAGTACTTC.

This clone was counted ten times or more. This sequence joins TRBV9 and TRBJ2-5; 10 nucleotides match TRBD1. Unmatched junction bases numbered 9, after V lost 3 bases and J lost 1 base. In germline, CDR1 is SGDLS, CDR2 YYNGEE. There are 17 residues in the CDR3. CDR3 DNA: TGTGCCAGCAGCGGAGGGTGGGGGACAGGGGCCCAAGAGACCCAGTACTTC. Translating gives CASSGGWGTGAQETQYF.

Only one count was recorded for this clone. The chain carries TRBV7-2 and TRBJ1-1; a weak D match, TRBD1 (6 bases). CDR1 and CDR2 (germline): SGHTA, FQGNSA. This CDR3 contains 15 residues. The ends were cut back, 8 bases at V and 2 bases at J, with 18 bases in the middle. CDR3 amino acids: CASAEFRGGNTEAFF. The CDR3 DNA reads as TGTGCCAGCGCCGAATTCAGGGGTGGAAACACTGAAGCTTTCTTT.

This clone has just a few counts. This could be a read error, since a much larger clone is one nucleotide away. This chain links TRBV27 with TRBJ1-1; D may be TRBD1 (6 bases). Germline-derived CDR1 and CDR2 are MNHEY and SMNVEV (reference sequence). The germline V and J ends were trimmed by 10 bases and 0 bases, with 15 bases remaining between them. This CDR3 is 14 amino acids long. CDR3 region: CAIRSGAMNTEAFF. CDR3 bases: TGTGCCATCAGGTCAGGGGCCATGAACACTGAAGCTTTCTTT.

This clone is medium-sized (0.01 to 0.1%) in the sample. This chain links TRBV15 with TRBJ1-2; TRBD1 might be the D (5 bases). The germline V gene encodes CDR1 LNHNV and CDR2 YYDKDF (reference sequence). Deletions cut 0 bases from V and 4 bases from J, with 12 bases between. The CDR3 has 15 amino acids. CDR3 region: CATSRDQGPGYGYTF. The CDR3 nucleotides read TGTGCCACCAGCAGAGATCAGGGTCCCGGCTATGGCTACACCTTC.

Concerning this clone itself: Relative to the germline gene, one junction end is altered; a read error may explain this. The J gene is TRBJ2-3, the V gene TRBV5-1, with 7 bases matching TRBD1. The CDR3 consists of 14 residues. From germline, CDR1 is SGHRS and CDR2 YFSETQ. The CDR3 spells CSSSLGTDTYTQYF. CDR3 nucleotide sequence: TGCTCCAGCAGCCTCGGGACAGACACATATACGCAGTATTTT.

This clone appeared once. This chain uses TRBV20-1 with TRBJ2-2; 9 bases map to TRBD2. The CDR3 is made up of 16 amino acids. From germline, CDR1 is DFQATT and CDR2 SNEGSKA (reference sequence). The V gene end was trimmed by 0 bases and the J gene end by 6 bases; junction bases not matched to a gene: 8. For the CDR3, the DNA is TGCAGTGCTAGAGATTCGAGCGGGAGGTCCCCCGGGGAGCTGTTTTTT. It is translated as CSARDSSGRSPGELFF.

This clone came up a few times. The chain joins TRBV6-1 to TRBJ2-5; D is ambiguous. Germline V gene sequence: CDR1 MNHNS, CDR2 SASEGT. Trimming stripped 7 bases from V and 4 bases from J, with 16 bases between. The CDR3 spans 14 residues. CDR3 nucleotides: TGTGCCAGCACTTTGGACCCCGAAGGAGAGACCCAGTACTTC. Translated: CASTLDPEGETQYF.

Regarding this clone: In this CDR3 the conserved last residue, phenylalanine or tryptophan, is missing, so a read error is likely. V and J are TRBV6-1 and TRBJ2-1; D tentatively fits TRBD1 or TRBD2 (5 bases each). V lost 1 base, J lost 6 bases, and 13 bases lay in between. Looked up from germline, CDR1 is MNHNS and CDR2 is SASEGT. CDR3 length: 15 amino acids. The chain's CDR3 is CASSEEGTGCNEQFS. CDR3 in DNA: TGTGCCAGCAGTGAAGAGGGGACGGGGTGCAATGAGCAGTTCTCC.

The chain is built from TRBV6-6 and TRBJ1-5, with unresolved D. The V gene's germline CDR1 is MNHNY and CDR2 SVGAGI (reference sequence). V lost 3 bases and J 1 base, leaving 4 bases between the germline ends. This CDR3 has 13 amino acids. The CDR3: CASSYESNQPQHF. The CDR3 DNA follows: TGTGCCAGCAGTTATGAGAGCAATCAGCCCCAGCATTTT.

The V and J genes are TRBV6-2 or TRBV6-3 and TRBJ2-1; 9 bases are a match to TRBD2. Germline loops: CDR1 MNHEY, CDR2 SVGEGT. The CDR3 is 14 residues long. J gave up 8 bases and V 3 bases, and 5 bases lay outside the gene matches. CDR3 residues: CASSYGLASDEQFF. CDR3 DNA: TGTGCCAGCAGTTATGGACTAGCGAGCGATGAGCAGTTCTTC.

This rearrangement joins TRBV27 to TRBJ2-3, with D possibly TRBD2 on 5 matching bases. The CDR3 loop spans 16 amino acids. V shed 3 bases and J shed 1 base, with 14 bases lying between them. Germline V CDR1 and CDR2: MNHEY, SMNVEV (reference sequence). The CDR3 loop is CASSFILSGGTDTQYF. CDR3 bases: TGTGCCAGCAGTTTCATTTTAAGCGGAGGCACAGATACGCAGTATTTT.

The chain employs TRBV6-8 and TRBJ1-3; no clear D gene. The CDR3 sequence is 16 residues long. Germline assignment: CDR1 MNHGY and CDR2 SAAAGT. In DNA, the CDR3 is TGTGGGTGCAGTTACTCTCGGACGGGCTCTGGAAACACCATATATTTT. Residues: CGCSYSRTGSGNTIYF.

This clone is labeled medium-sized (0.01 to 0.1%). V gene TRBV7-9 combines with J gene TRBJ1-2; no firm D call. The V gene's germline CDR1 is SEHNR and CDR2 FQNEAQ (reference sequence). CDR3 length: 12 residues. Between the trimmed V and J ends, which lost 1 base and 8 bases, there was a span of 8 bases. This CDR3 reads CASSLEQEGYTF. CDR3 bases: TGTGCCAGCAGCTTAGAACAAGAAGGCTACACCTTC.

The CDR3: CASSAIQGAADTQYF. The CDR3 DNA reads as TGTGCCAGCAGCGCCATACAGGGGGCGGCAGATACGCAGTATTTT. The rearrangement uses TRBV13 and TRBJ2-3; 9 bases map to TRBD1. This CDR3 has 15 residues. V was pared by 5 bases and J by 4 bases, with 7 bases of the junction left unmatched. CDR1 is PRHDT, CDR2 FYEKMQ, per germline (reference sequence).

Only a few counts were recorded for this clone. This may come from a read error, since a much larger clone is one base off. This chain joins TRBV6-1 and TRBJ2-7; 12 bases align to TRBD2. Germline assignment: CDR1 MNHNS and CDR2 SASEGT. The CDR3 sequence is 16 residues long. The chain's CDR3 is CASGEIGLAGFYEQYF. Written as DNA, the CDR3 is TGTGCCAGCGGTGAAATCGGACTAGCGGGGTTCTACGAGCAGTACTTC.

The CDR3 bases are TGTGCCAGCAGCCAAGATCGGGTCCACCGCCAAGAGACCCAGTACTTC. Amino acids: CASSQDRVHRQETQYF. The V and J genes are TRBV4-2 and TRBJ2-5; D is undetermined. The V end was cut by 0 bases, the J end by 1 base, with 12 bases between. Germline V gives CDR1 LGHNA, CDR2 YNFKEQ. The CDR3 length is 16 residues.

The rearrangement uses TRBV9 and TRBJ2-1, with D possibly TRBD2 on 6 matching bases. The germline V gene has CDR1 SGDLS and CDR2 YYNGEE. The CDR3 is 14 residues long. The V gene lost 3 bases and the J gene lost 12 bases, with 19 bases spanning the gap. The DNA of the CDR3 is TGTGCCAGCAGCGCTAATGACATGGGGGGTAGGCAGTTCTTC. It yields the protein CASSANDMGGRQFF.